This T cell receptor beta chain originates from a study of beta chain features in type 1 diabetes. Study findings and constraints: VDJ junctions from patients with type 1 diabetes contained fewer insertions and more deletions. In all four CD4+ subsets, TCRB CDR3 length was significantly, moderately reduced in type 1 diabetes. No resolution was reached here on whether HLA type influences TCRB rearrangement. Reads derived from cDNA could over-represent cells showing high TCR expression.

The V gene end was trimmed by 4 bases and the J gene end by 6 bases; junction bases not matched to a gene: 12. Germline CDR1 and CDR2: MDHEN and SYDVKM. The CDR3 is made up of 15 amino acids. As to this clone: The antigen is undetermined.

TCRB transcripts that were expressed got sequenced, as all of the isolated RNA had been reverse transcribed. Sequenced by immunoSEQ multiplex PCR; TCRdb stores in-frame clones only, minus some. The table has fewer than 300,000 clones, over 20% seen once. This TCR derives from a woman aged 40 to 50 with type 1 diabetes. The specimen was naive CD4+ T cells from blood. The V and J genes are TRBV28 and TRBJ2-7, with 7 bases matching TRBD2. CDR3 DNA sequence: TGTGCCAGCAGTTCCCCCGCGGCGGGAGAAGGCGAGCAGTACTTC. Translated, it gives CASSSPAAGEGEQYF. The full variable domain, completed using reference TRBV28 and TRBJ2-7, is DVKVTQSSRYLVKRTGEKVFLECVQDMDHENMFWYRQDPGLGLRLIYFSYDVKMKEKGDIPEGYSVSREKKERFSLILESASTNQTSMYLCASSSPAAGEGEQYFGPGTRLTVT.